The T cell receptor beta chain described here comes from a study of T cell repertoires in cytomegalovirus infection. Turning to the study itself: Recently described HLA-C-restricted plus well-studied HLA-B-restricted CMV epitopes were used. Points from the study as a whole: The ex vivo response was dominated by HLA-C-restricted CMV-specific TCR beta clonotypes.

CDR1 MGHRA and CDR2 YSYEKL come from the germline V gene. The CDR3 has 14 amino acids. V lost 8 bases to trimming and J lost 4 bases, with 17 bases between them. TCRdb reprocessed the reads with MiXCR, giving one entry per CDR3 protein. The sample lists around 360,000 distinct CDR3 sequences; roughly a third were seen once. A note on this clonotype: Its antigen is not identified.

Sequencing was performed on cultured PBMCs, taken from culture after CMV antigen stimulation. The sequence came from a human donor in good health (CMV status not recorded). Some clones in this sample may be carry-over from other donors' samples. J is TRBJ1-1 and V is TRBV4-1, with a possible D match to TRBD1 (6 bases). The CDR3 DNA reads as TGCGCCAGCCAGCAAAGGGGGGGGGTCACTGAAGCTTTCTTT. Protein sequence: CASQQRGGVTEAFF.